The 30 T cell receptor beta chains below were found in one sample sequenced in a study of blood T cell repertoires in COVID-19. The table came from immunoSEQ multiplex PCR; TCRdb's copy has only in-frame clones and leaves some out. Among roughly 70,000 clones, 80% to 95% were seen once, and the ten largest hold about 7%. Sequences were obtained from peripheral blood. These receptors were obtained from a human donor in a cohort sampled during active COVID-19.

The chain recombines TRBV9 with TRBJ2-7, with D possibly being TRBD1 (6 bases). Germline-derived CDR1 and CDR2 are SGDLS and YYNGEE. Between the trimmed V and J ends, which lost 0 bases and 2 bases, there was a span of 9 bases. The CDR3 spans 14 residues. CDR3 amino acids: CASSVGQETYEQYF. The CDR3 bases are TGTGCCAGCAGCGTAGGACAGGAAACCTACGAGCAGTACTTC.

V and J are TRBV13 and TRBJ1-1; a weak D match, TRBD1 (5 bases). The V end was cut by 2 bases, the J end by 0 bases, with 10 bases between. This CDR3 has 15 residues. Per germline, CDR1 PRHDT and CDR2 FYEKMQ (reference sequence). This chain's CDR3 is CASSLQGFMNTEAFF. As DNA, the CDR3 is TGTGCCAGCAGCTTACAGGGATTCATGAACACTGAAGCTTTCTTT.

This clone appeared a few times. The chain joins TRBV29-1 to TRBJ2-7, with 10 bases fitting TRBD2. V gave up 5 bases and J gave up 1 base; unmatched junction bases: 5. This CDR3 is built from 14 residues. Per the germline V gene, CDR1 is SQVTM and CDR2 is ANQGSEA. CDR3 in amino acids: CSVQPGLASYEQYF. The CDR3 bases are TGCAGCGTTCAACCGGGACTAGCGTCCTACGAGCAGTACTTC.

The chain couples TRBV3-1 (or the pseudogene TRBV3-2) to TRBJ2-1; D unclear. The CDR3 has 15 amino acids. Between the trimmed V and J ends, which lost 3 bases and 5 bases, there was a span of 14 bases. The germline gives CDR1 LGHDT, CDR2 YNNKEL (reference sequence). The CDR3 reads CASSHPVGTHNEQFF. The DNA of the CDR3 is TGTGCCAGCAGCCACCCCGTCGGTACCCACAATGAGCAGTTCTTC.

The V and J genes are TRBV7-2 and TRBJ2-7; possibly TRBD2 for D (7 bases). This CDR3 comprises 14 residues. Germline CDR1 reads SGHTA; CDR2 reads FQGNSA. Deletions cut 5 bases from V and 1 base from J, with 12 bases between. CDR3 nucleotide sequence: TGTGCCAGCAGCCTGCGGGGGCTATCCTACGAGCAGTACTTC. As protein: CASSLRGLSYEQYF. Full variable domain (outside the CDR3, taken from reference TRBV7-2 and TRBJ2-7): GAGVSQSPSNKVTEKGKDVELRCDPISGHTALYWYRQSLGQGLEFLIYFQGNSAPDKSGLPSDRFSAERTGGSVSTLTIQRTQQEDSAVYLCASSLRGLSYEQYFGPGTRLTVT.

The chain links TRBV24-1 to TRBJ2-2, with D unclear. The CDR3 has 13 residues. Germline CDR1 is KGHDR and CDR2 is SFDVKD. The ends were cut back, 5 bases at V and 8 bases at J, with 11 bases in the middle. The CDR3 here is CATSVDSPGELFF. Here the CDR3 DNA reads TGTGCCACCAGTGTAGACTCCCCGGGGGAGCTGTTTTTT.

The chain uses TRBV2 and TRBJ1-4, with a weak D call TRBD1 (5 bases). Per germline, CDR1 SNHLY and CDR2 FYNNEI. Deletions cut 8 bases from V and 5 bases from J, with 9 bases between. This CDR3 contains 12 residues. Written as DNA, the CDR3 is TGTGCCAGCTCGGGGGAGAATGAAAAACTGTTTTTT. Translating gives CASSGENEKLFF.

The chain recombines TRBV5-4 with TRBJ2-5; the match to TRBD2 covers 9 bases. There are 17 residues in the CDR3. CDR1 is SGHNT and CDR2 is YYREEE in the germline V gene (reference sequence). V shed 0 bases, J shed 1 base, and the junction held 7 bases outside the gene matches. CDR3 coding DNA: TGTGCCAGCAGCTTGGCGTTAGCGGGGGCTCTCCAAGAGACCCAGTACTTC. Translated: CASSLALAGALQETQYF.

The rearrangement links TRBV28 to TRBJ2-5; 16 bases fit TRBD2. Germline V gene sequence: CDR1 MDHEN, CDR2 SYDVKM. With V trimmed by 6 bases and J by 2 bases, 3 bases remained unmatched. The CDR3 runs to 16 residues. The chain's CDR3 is CASRRGLAGGQETQYF. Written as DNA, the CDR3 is TGTGCCAGCAGGCGGGGACTAGCGGGGGGGCAAGAGACCCAGTACTTC.

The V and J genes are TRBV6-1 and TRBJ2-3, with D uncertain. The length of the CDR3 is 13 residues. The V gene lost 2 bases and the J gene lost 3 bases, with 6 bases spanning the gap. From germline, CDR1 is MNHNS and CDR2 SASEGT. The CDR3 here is CASSESATDTQYF. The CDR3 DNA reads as TGTGCCAGCAGTGAATCAGCGACAGATACGCAGTATTTT.

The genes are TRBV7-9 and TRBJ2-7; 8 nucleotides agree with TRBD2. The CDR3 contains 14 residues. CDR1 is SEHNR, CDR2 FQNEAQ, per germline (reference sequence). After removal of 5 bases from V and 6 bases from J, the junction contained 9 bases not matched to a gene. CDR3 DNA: TGTGCCAGCAGCCCCCGGGGGGGACCTGGCGAGCAGTACTTC. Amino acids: CASSPRGGPGEQYF.

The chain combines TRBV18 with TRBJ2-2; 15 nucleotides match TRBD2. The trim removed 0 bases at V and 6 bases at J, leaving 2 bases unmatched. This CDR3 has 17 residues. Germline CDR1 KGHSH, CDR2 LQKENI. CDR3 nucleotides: TGTGCCAGCTCACCACCGGGACTAGCGGGGGGATCCGGGGAGCTGTTTTTT. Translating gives CASSPPGLAGGSGELFF.

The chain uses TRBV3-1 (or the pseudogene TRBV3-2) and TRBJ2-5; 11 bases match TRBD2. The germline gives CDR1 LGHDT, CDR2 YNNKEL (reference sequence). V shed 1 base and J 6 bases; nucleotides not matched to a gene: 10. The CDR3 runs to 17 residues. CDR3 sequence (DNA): TGTGCCAGCAGCCAAGTCAATAGCGGGGGGGCCGGGAAGACCCAGTACTTC. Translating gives CASSQVNSGGAGKTQYF.

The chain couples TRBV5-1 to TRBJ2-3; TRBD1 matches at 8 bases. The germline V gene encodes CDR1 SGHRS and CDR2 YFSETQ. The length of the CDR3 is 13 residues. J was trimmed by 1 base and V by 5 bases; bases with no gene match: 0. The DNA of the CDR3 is TGCGCCAGCAGGGGACAGGGCACAGATACGCAGTATTTT. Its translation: CASRGQGTDTQYF.

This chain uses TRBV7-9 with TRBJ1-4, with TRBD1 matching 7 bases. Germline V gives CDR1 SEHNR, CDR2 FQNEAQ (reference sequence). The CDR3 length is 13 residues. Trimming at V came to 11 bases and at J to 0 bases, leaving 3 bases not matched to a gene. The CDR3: CAGTGATNEKLFF. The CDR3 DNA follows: TGTGCCGGAACAGGGGCAACTAATGAAAAACTGTTTTTT.

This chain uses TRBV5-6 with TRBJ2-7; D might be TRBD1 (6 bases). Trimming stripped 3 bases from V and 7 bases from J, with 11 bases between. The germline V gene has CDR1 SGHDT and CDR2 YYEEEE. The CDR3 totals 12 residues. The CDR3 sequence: CASSYRDGEQYF. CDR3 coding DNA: TGTGCCAGCAGCTACAGGGATGGAGAGCAGTACTTC.

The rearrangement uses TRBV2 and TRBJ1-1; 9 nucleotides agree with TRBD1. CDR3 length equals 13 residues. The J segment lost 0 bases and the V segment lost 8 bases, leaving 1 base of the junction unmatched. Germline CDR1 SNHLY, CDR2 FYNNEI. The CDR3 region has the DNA TGTGCCAGCGGACAGGGGATGAACACTGAAGCTTTCTTT. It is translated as CASGQGMNTEAFF.

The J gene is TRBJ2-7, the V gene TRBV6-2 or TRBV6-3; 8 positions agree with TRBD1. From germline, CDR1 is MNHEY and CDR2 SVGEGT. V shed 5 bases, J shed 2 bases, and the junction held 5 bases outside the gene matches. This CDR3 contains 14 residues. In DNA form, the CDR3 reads TGTGCCAGCAGTGTTGACAGGGGCACCTACGAGCAGTACTTC. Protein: CASSVDRGTYEQYF.

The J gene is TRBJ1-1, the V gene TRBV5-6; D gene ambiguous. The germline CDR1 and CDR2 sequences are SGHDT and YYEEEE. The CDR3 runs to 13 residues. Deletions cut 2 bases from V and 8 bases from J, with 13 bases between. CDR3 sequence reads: CASSFTGGTEAFF. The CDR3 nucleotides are TGTGCCAGCAGCTTTACGGGAGGAACCGAAGCTTTCTTT.

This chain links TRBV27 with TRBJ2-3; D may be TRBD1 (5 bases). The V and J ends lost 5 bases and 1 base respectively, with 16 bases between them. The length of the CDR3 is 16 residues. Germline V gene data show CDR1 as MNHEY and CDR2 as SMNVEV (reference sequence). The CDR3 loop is CASSRTQGTGTDTQYF. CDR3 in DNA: TGTGCCAGCAGTCGTACGCAGGGCACTGGCACAGATACGCAGTATTTT.

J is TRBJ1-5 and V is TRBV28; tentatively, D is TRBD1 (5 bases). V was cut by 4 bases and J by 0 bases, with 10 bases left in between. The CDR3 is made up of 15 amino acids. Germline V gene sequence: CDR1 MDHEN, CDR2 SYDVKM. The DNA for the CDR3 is TGTGCCAGCAGTTCCCCAGGACATAGCAATCAGCCCCAGCATTTT. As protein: CASSSPGHSNQPQHF. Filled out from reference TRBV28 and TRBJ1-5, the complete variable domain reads DVKVTQSSRYLVKRTGEKVFLECVQDMDHENMFWYRQDPGLGLRLIYFSYDVKMKEKGDIPEGYSVSREKKERFSLILESASTNQTSMYLCASSSPGHSNQPQHFGDGTRLSIL.

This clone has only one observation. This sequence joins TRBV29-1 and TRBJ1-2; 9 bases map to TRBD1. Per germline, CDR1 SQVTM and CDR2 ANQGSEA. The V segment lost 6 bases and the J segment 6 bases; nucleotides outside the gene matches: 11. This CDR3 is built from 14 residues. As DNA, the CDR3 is TGCAGCGTCCAAACAGGGGGCGAATCACATGGCTACACCTTC. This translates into CSVQTGGESHGYTF.

The CDR3 coding sequence is TGTGCCAGCCAGGGTAACAGGCGAAACTATGGCTACACCTTC. This sequence encodes CASQGNRRNYGYTF. The V and J genes are TRBV28 and TRBJ1-2, with D possibly matching TRBD1 (5 bases). Germline CDR1 reads MDHEN; CDR2 reads SYDVKM. The CDR3 totals 14 residues. V dropped 8 bases and J dropped 2 bases, with 15 bases sitting between them.

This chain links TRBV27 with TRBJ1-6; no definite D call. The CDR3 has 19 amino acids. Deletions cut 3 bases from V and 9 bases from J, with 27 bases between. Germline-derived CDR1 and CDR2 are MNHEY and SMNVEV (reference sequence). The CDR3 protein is CASSFRTHGGEVGSSPLHF. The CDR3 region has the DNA TGTGCCAGCAGTTTCCGTACCCACGGAGGTGAGGTAGGATCTTCACCCCTCCACTTT.

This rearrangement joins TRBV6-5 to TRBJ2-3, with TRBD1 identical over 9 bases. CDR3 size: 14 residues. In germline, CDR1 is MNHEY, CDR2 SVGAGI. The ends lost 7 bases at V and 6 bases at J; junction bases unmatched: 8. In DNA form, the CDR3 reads TGTGCCAGCAAGGGACAGGGTTTCATGGATACGCAGTATTTT. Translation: CASKGQGFMDTQYF.

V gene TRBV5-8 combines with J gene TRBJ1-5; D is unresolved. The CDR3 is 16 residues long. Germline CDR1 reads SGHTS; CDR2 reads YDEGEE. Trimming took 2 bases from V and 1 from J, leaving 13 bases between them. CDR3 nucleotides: TGTGCCAGCAGCTTACGCGGGATGTCAAGCAATCAGCCCCAGCATTTT. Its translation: CASSLRGMSSNQPQHF.

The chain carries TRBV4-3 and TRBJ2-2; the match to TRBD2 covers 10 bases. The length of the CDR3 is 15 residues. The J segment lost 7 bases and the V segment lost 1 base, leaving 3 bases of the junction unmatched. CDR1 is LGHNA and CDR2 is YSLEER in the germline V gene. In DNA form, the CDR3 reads TGCGCCAGCAGCCAAGGGCTAGCGGGGGTCGGGGAGCTGTTTTTT. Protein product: CASSQGLAGVGELFF.

The CDR3 is CATSGNFGQGETYNEQFF. The CDR3 DNA reads TGTGCCACCAGTGGCAACTTCGGACAGGGAGAGACTTACAATGAGCAGTTCTTC. The chain combines TRBV24-1 with TRBJ2-1, with 8 bases matching TRBD1. CDR1 KGHDR and CDR2 SFDVKD come from the germline V gene. There are 18 residues in the CDR3. Germline trimming cut 5 bases from V and 4 bases from J; bases unmatched to any gene: 15.

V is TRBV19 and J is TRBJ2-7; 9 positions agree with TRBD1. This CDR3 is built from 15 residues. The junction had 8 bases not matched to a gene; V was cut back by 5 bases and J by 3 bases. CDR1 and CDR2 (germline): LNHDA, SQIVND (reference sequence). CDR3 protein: CASSVQRDRDYEQYF. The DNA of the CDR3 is TGTGCCAGTAGTGTCCAAAGGGACAGGGACTACGAGCAGTACTTC.

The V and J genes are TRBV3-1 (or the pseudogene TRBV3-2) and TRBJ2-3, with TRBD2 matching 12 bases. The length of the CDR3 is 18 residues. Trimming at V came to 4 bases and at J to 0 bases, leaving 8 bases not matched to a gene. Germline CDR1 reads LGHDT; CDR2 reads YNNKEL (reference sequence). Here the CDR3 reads CASSLLAGGALSTDTQYF. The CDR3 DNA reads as TGTGCCAGCAGCCTGCTAGCGGGGGGGGCCCTTAGCACAGATACGCAGTATTTT.